This T cell receptor (beta chain) was profiled in a study of human T cells and chemical hapten exposure. Study background: The patients were mostly female; they had alopecia areata, totalis or universalis. Per-sample TCR yield variability stemmed mainly from small pooled library volume differences.

Per germline, CDR1 SEHNR and CDR2 FQNEAQ (reference sequence). The CDR3 length is 17 residues. The V end was cut by 1 base, the J end by 0 bases, with 10 bases between. Each cDNA molecule in the library carried unique molecular identifiers. TCRdb fed the RACE reads into MiXCR, producing one record per CDR3 protein. In the table there are roughly 380,000 distinct CDR3 sequences, 4% to 6% of which are singletons. Time point indicated: pre-sensitization, week 0. This sample's treatment: therapeutic diphenylcyclopropenone sensitization with weekly scalp DPC. The authors extracted total RNA from unfractionated whole blood.

Here the sequenced sample was whole blood, taken in connection with sensitization to the hapten diphenylcyclopropenone (DPC). This sequence originates from a woman aged 45-59 years with alopecia areata. Some clones in this sample may be carry-over from other donors' samples. The chain carries TRBV7-9 and TRBJ2-6; D remains unclear. The CDR3 sequence: CASSLEAAISGANVLTF. CDR3 in DNA: TGTGCCAGCAGCTTAGAGGCCGCCATCTCTGGGGCCAACGTCCTGACTTTC.